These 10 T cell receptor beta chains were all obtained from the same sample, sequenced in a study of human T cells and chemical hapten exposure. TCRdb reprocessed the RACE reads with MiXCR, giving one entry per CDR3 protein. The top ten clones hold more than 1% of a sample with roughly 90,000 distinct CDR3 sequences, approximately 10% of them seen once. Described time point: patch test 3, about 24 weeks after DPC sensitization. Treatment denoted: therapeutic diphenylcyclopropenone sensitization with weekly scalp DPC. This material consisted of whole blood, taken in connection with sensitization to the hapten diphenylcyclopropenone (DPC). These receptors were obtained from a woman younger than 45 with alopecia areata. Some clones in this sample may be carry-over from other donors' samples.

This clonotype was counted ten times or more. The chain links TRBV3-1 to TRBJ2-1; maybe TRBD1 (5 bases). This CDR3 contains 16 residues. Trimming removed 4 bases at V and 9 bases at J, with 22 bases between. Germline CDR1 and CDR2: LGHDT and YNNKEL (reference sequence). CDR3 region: CASSRPLGPAESEQFF. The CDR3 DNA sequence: TGTGCCAGCAGCCGGCCTTTGGGGCCCGCGGAAAGTGAGCAGTTCTTC.

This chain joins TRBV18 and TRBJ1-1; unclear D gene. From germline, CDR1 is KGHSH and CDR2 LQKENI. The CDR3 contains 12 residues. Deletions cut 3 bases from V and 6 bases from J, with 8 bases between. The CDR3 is CASSPLEPEAFF. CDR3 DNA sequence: TGTGCCAGCTCACCTCTCGAGCCTGAAGCTTTCTTT. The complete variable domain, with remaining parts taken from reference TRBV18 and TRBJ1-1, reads NAGVMQNPRHLVRRRGQEARLRCSPMKGHSHVYWYRQLPEEGLKFMVYLQKENIIDESGMPKERFSAEFPKEGPSILRIQQVVRGDSAAYFCASSPLEPEAFFGQGTRLTVV.

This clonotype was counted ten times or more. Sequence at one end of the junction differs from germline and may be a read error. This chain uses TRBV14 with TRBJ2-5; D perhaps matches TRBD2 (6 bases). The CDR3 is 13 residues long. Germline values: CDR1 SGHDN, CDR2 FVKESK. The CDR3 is CASSQDFRGRPHF. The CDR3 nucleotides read TGTGCCAGCAGCCAAGATTTTCGGGGGAGGCCCCACTTC.

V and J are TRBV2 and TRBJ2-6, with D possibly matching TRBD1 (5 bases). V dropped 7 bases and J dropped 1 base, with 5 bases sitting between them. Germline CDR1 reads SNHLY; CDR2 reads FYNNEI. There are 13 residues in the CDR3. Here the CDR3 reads CASTGSGANVLTF. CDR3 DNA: TGTGCCAGCACAGGGTCTGGGGCCAACGTCCTGACTTTC.

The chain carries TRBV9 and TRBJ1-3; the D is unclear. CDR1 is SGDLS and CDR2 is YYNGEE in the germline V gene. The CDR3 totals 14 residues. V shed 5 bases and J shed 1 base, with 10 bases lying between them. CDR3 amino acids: CASRADYSGNTIYF. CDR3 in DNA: TGTGCCAGCAGGGCAGATTATTCTGGAAACACCATATATTTT.

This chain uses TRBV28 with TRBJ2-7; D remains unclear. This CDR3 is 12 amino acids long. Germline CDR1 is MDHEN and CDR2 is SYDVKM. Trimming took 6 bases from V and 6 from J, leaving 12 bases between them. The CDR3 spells CASSHRWGEQYF. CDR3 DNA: TGTGCCAGCAGCCACAGATGGGGCGAGCAGTACTTC. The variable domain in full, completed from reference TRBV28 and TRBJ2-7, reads DVKVTQSSRYLVKRTGEKVFLECVQDMDHENMFWYRQDPGLGLRLIYFSYDVKMKEKGDIPEGYSVSREKKERFSLILESASTNQTSMYLCASSHRWGEQYFGPGTRLTVT.

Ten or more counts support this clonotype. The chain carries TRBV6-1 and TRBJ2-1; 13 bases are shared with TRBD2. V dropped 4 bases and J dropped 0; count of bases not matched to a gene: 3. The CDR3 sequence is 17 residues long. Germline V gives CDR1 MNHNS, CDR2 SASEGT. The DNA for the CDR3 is TGTGCCAGCAGTGGCGGGACTAGCGGGGTCTCCTACAATGAGCAGTTCTTC. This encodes CASSGGTSGVSYNEQFF.

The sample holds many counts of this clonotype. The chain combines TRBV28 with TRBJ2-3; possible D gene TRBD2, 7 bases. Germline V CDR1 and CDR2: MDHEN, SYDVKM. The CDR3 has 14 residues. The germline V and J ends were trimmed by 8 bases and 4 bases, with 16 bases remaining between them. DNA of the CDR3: TGTGCCAGCCGGGGGGCAGGGCTGTCAGATACGCAGTATTTT. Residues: CASRGAGLSDTQYF.

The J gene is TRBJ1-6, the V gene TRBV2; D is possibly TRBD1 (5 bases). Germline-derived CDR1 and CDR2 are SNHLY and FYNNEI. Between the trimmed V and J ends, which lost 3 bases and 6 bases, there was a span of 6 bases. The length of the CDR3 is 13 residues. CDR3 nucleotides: TGTGCCAGCAGTGAGGGGGGTAATTCACCCCTCCACTTT. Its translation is CASSEGGNSPLHF.

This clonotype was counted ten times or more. DNA of the CDR3: TGTGCCAGCAGCGGTACTAGCGGGATCTCCTACAATGAGCAGTTCTTC. It codes for CASSGTSGISYNEQFF. The rearrangement uses TRBV7-6 and TRBJ2-1; TRBD2 aligns across 10 bases. Germline CDR1 SGHVS, CDR2 FNYEAQ. The CDR3 length is 16 residues. J lost 0 bases, V lost 5 bases, and 4 bases had no gene match.